The present entry profiles one T cell receptor beta chain with its context. Its antigen remains unidentified. Trimming cost V 4 bases and J 4 bases, with 17 bases left between them. This CDR3 contains 15 residues. The germline CDR1 and CDR2 sequences are SGHRS and YFSETQ. The assay was immunoSEQ multiplex PCR, and TCRdb's table has in-frame clones only and misses some. The sample holds approximately 270,000 clones, around 92% seen once. Some second doses came at about 4 weeks and others at about 12 weeks; these were pooled. The entry originates in a study of T cell responses to AZD1222 COVID-19 vaccine. Overall study findings and caveats: Dominant CD4 TCR responses targeted spike regions 160-218 and 743-854. Two AZD1222 doses significantly raised spike-specific TCR breadth and depth over controls. Donors were mostly white British, more females; clonal diversity possibly underestimated.

The input for sequencing was peripheral blood, taken 28 days after the second AZD1222 dose. The V call is TRBV5-1, the J call TRBJ1-2; D call uncertain. This TCR came from an adult who received the AZD1222 COVID-19 vaccine. This CDR3 reads CASSKRTEDLYGYTF. In DNA, the CDR3 is TGCGCCAGCAGCAAACGGACTGAGGATCTCTATGGCTACACCTTC.